This is a list of T cell receptor beta chains from one sample in a study of vaccination and CD4 T cells after COVID-19. TCRdb passed the PCR reads through MiXCR, listing each CDR3 protein once. The sample comprises about 23,000 distinct CDR3 sequences, 40% to 50% of which are singletons, and about 20% rests with the top ten. Which antigens these TCRs recognize remains unknown. The sequencing used CD4+ T cells from blood, cultured in vitro, collected before SARS-CoV-2 vaccination. All receptors derive from a human donor who received a COVID-19 vaccine. The CDR3 runs from the conserved cysteine through the conserved F or W. Each record gives: D gene, J gene, V gene, clone size, CDR3 protein, CDR3 DNA. D genes are given only for firm matches. Clone sizes are given selectively: once, few, many, or a class where the clone is expanded.

D: .
J: TRBJ1-3
V: TRBV2
size: few
CDR3: CASSAAGYGNTIYF
DNA: TGTGCCAGCAGTGCGGCAGGTTACGGAAACACCATATATTTT

D: .
J: TRBJ1-5
V: TRBV6-4
size: .
CDR3: CASSEEYGPHQPQHF
DNA: TGTGCCAGCAGCGAAGAATACGGGCCTCATCAGCCCCAGCATTTT

D: TRBD2
J: TRBJ2-3
V: TRBV7-6
size: .
CDR3: CASSLALGRKGTSGKLFTDTQYF
DNA: TGTGCCAGCAGCTTAGCCCTGGGGCGAAAAGGGACTAGCGGAAAACTTTTCACAGATACGCAGTATTTT

D: TRBD1
J: TRBJ2-7
V: TRBV20-1
size: .
CDR3: CSARGGTGGYEQYF
DNA: TGCAGTGCTAGAGGGGGGACAGGGGGATACGAGCAGTACTTC

D: TRBD2
J: TRBJ2-3
V: TRBV20-1
size: .
CDR3: CSARDWGSGGSRDTQYF
DNA: TGCAGTGCTAGAGATTGGGGTAGCGGGGGGTCACGAGATACGCAGTATTTT

D: TRBD2
J: TRBJ2-7
V: TRBV7-8
size: .
CDR3: CASSYRTSGGEEQYF
DNA: TGTGCCAGCAGCTACCGGACTAGCGGCGGGGAGGAGCAGTACTTC

D: .
J: TRBJ1-2
V: TRBV6-1
size: .
CDR3: CATNSFPYGYTF
DNA: TGTGCCACCAACAGTTTCCCCTATGGCTACACCTTC

D: .
J: TRBJ2-2
V: TRBV19
size: few
CDR3: CASSIGQLHTGELFF
DNA: TGTGCCAGTAGTATCGGACAGTTACACACCGGGGAGCTGTTTTTT

D: .
J: TRBJ2-3
V: TRBV21-1
size: few
CDR3: CASRKRDISPLAGASTDTQYF
DNA: TGTGCCAGCAGGAAAAGGGATATCTCCCCACTAGCGGGGGCTAGCACAGATACGCAGTATTTT

D: .
J: TRBJ2-7
V: TRBV21-1
size: few
CDR3: CASSSFFLRQVSYEQYF
DNA: TGTGCCAGCAGCAGCTTCTTTTTGAGACAGGTATCCTACGAGCAGTACTTC

D: TRBD2
J: TRBJ2-3
V: TRBV7-8
size: .
CDR3: CASSRTSGGPDTQYF
DNA: TGTGCCAGCAGCCGGACTAGCGGGGGACCAGATACGCAGTATTTT

D: TRBD1
J: TRBJ2-7
V: TRBV25-1
size: .
CDR3: CASSEEGAPNYEQYF
DNA: TGTGCCAGCAGTGAAGAGGGGGCTCCGAACTACGAGCAGTACTTC

D: .
J: TRBJ1-6
V: TRBV7-2
size: few
CDR3: CASSIGGSYNSPLHF
DNA: TGTGCCAGCAGTATCGGGGGATCCTATAATTCACCCCTCCACTTT

D: .
J: TRBJ1-6
V: TRBV7-2
size: few
CDR3: CASRLARTENSPLHF
DNA: TGTGCCAGCAGGCTGGCGCGGACGGAAAATTCACCCCTCCACTTT

D: .
J: TRBJ2-7
V: TRBV27
size: .
CDR3: CASSFSGLSYEQYF
DNA: TGTGCCAGCAGTTTTTCGGGACTGTCCTACGAGCAGTACTTC

D: .
J: TRBJ1-4
V: TRBV6-1
size: .
CDR3: CASRTASNEKLFF
DNA: TGTGCCAGCAGGACAGCATCTAATGAAAAACTGTTTTTT

D: TRBD1
J: TRBJ2-5
V: TRBV20-1
size: .
CDR3: CSASTDRGAQETQYF
DNA: TGCAGTGCTAGTACCGACAGGGGGGCACAAGAGACCCAGTACTTC

D: TRBD1
J: TRBJ1-2
V: TRBV19
size: .
CDR3: CASSTRGQGYGYTF
DNA: TGTGCCAGTAGTACGCGCGGACAGGGGTATGGCTACACCTTC

D: .
J: TRBJ1-6
V: TRBV18
size: .
CDR3: CASSPQTVSSPLHF
DNA: TGTGCCAGCTCACCACAGACAGTAAGCTCACCCCTCCACTTT

D: .
J: TRBJ2-2
V: TRBV19
size: .
CDR3: CASSTRRLDTGELFF
DNA: TGTGCCAGTAGTACCCGAAGACTAGACACCGGGGAGCTGTTTTTT

D: .
J: TRBJ1-1
V: TRBV10-3
size: .
CDR3: CASLEGGSSTEAFF
DNA: TGTGCCTCCTTAGAAGGGGGTAGTAGCACTGAAGCTTTCTTT

D: .
J: TRBJ1-1
V: TRBV15
size: .
CDR3: CATSRTLMGQGNTEAFF
DNA: TGTGCCACCAGCCGGACCCTCATGGGGCAGGGGAACACTGAAGCTTTCTTT

D: .
J: TRBJ2-7
V: TRBV19
size: .
CDR3: CASSIPAGTQYF
DNA: TGTGCCAGTAGTATCCCCGCCGGGACGCAGTACTTC

D: TRBD1
J: TRBJ1-3
V: TRBV2
size: .
CDR3: CASRWRDRVTGNTIYF
DNA: TGTGCCAGCAGATGGAGAGACAGGGTGACGGGAAACACCATATATTTT

D: TRBD1
J: TRBJ1-1
V: TRBV20-1
size: few
CDR3: CSVAGTGYISNTEAFF
DNA: TGCAGTGTCGCTGGGACAGGCTATATCTCGAACACTGAAGCTTTCTTT

D: .
J: TRBJ2-1
V: TRBV7-3
size: few
CDR3: CASSLMAQSYNEQFF
DNA: TGTGCCAGCAGCTTAATGGCTCAATCCTACAATGAGCAGTTCTTC

D: .
J: TRBJ1-1
V: TRBV7-2
size: .
CDR3: CASSLSRAVRTEAFF
DNA: TGTGCCAGCAGCTTAAGCAGGGCGGTGCGCACTGAAGCTTTCTTT

D: .
J: TRBJ1-3
V: TRBV12-3/TRBV12-4
size: .
CDR3: CASSYPRVSGNTIYF
DNA: TGTGCCAGCAGTTACCCGCGGGTCTCTGGAAACACCATATATTTT

D: TRBD2
J: TRBJ2-1
V: TRBV7-2
size: few
CDR3: CASSLGRRGGYNEQFF
DNA: TGTGCCAGCAGCTTAGGACGGCGGGGGGGCTACAATGAGCAGTTCTTC

D: TRBD2
J: TRBJ2-1
V: TRBV7-6
size: .
CDR3: CASSLRTSGGASEQFF
DNA: TGTGCCAGCAGCTTAAGAACTAGCGGGGGGGCCTCTGAGCAGTTCTTC

D: TRBD2
J: TRBJ2-3
V: TRBV20-1
size: few
CDR3: CSARRPGGLTDTQYF
DNA: TGCAGTGCCCGGCGGCCGGGGGGGCTCACAGATACGCAGTATTTT

D: TRBD2
J: TRBJ2-3
V: TRBV2
size: .
CDR3: CASSAPSGGAGTQYF
DNA: TGTGCCAGCAGTGCGCCTAGCGGGGGGGCCGGTACGCAGTATTTT

D: .
J: TRBJ2-2
V: TRBV7-3
size: .
CDR3: CASSRSRGQGELFF
DNA: TGTGCCAGCAGCCGATCCCGGGGCCAAGGGGAGCTGTTTTTT

D: TRBD2
J: TRBJ2-3
V: TRBV2
size: .
CDR3: CASGLEGTDTQYF
DNA: TGTGCCAGCGGACTAGAAGGCACAGATACGCAGTATTTT

D: TRBD2
J: TRBJ2-5
V: TRBV30
size: .
CDR3: CAWSASGAETQYF
DNA: TGTGCCTGGAGCGCTAGCGGAGCGGAGACCCAGTACTTC

D: .
J: TRBJ1-2
V: TRBV5-1
size: few
CDR3: CASSPGPFIANYGYTF
DNA: TGCGCCAGCAGCCCCGGACCCTTTATAGCTAACTATGGCTACACCTTC

D: .
J: TRBJ1-2
V: TRBV20-1
size: few
CDR3: CSARETANYGYTF
DNA: TGCAGTGCTAGAGAGACAGCTAACTATGGCTACACCTTC

D: .
J: TRBJ1-6
V: TRBV7-9
size: .
CDR3: CASSQGAASVRSPLHF
DNA: TGTGCCAGCAGCCAAGGGGCAGCGTCTGTTCGTTCACCCCTCCACTTT

D: .
J: TRBJ2-1
V: TRBV5-1
size: .
CDR3: CASSLEVSSGYNEQFF
DNA: TGCGCCAGCAGCTTGGAGGTCAGTAGCGGCTACAATGAGCAGTTCTTC

D: TRBD1
J: TRBJ1-1
V: TRBV6-1
size: few
CDR3: CASSGGDSLNTEAFF
DNA: TGTGCCAGCAGTGGGGGGGACAGTTTGAACACTGAAGCTTTCTTT

D: .
J: TRBJ1-2
V: TRBV19
size: .
CDR3: CASRLRGVGGYTF
DNA: TGTGCCAGTAGGCTCAGAGGGGTCGGAGGCTACACCTTC

D: TRBD1
J: TRBJ2-2
V: TRBV6-5
size: .
CDR3: CASSYRTGVGTGELFF
DNA: TGTGCCAGCAGTTACCGGACAGGGGTGGGCACCGGGGAGCTGTTTTTT

D: TRBD1
J: TRBJ2-3
V: TRBV7-6
size: few
CDR3: CASRRGTGGTDTQYF
DNA: TGTGCCAGCAGACGTGGGACAGGGGGCACAGATACGCAGTATTTT

D: TRBD1
J: TRBJ2-3
V: TRBV5-1
size: .
CDR3: CASSFSPGSGGDTQYF
DNA: TGCGCCAGCAGCTTTAGCCCAGGGTCAGGGGGAGATACGCAGTATTTT

D: .
J: TRBJ2-2
V: TRBV20-1
size: .
CDR3: CSARVTGTNTGELFF
DNA: TGCAGTGCTAGAGTCACCGGGACGAACACCGGGGAGCTGTTTTTT

D: .
J: TRBJ2-3
V: TRBV29-1
size: .
CDR3: CSVDVGQSGTDTQYF
DNA: TGCAGCGTTGACGTCGGACAGAGCGGCACAGATACGCAGTATTTT

D: .
J: TRBJ2-7
V: TRBV20-1
size: .
CDR3: CSAIGAGNTYEQYF
DNA: TGCAGTGCTATCGGGGCGGGGAACACCTACGAGCAGTACTTC

D: TRBD1
J: TRBJ2-5
V: TRBV6-1
size: few
CDR3: CASSNRGRRSNSDQETQYF
DNA: TGTGCCAGCAGTAACAGGGGGCGCCGTAGTAATAGTGACCAAGAGACCCAGTACTTC

D: .
J: TRBJ2-7
V: TRBV30
size: .
CDR3: CAWGGTTAFYEQYF
DNA: TGTGCCTGGGGCGGGACAACGGCTTTCTACGAGCAGTACTTC

D: .
J: TRBJ1-2
V: TRBV10-1
size: few
CDR3: CATREGPNYGYTF
DNA: TGCGCCACCAGGGAGGGACCTAACTATGGCTACACCTTC